This TCR beta chain was profiled in a study of blood T cells in healthy people across ages. The CDR3 is 11 amino acids. Germline V gives CDR1 ENHRY, CDR2 SYGVKD. A second PCR of roughly 7 to 11 cycles used a sample-barcoded 5' primer and a J-beta primer mix. From the 5' RACE reads, TCRdb called clonotypes with MiXCR, one entry per CDR3 protein. The table has some 1.4 million distinct CDR3 sequences, approximately 42% seen once. This clonotype was counted between two and nine times. Each individual donor underwent a draw of roughly 10 milliliters of peripheral blood. The chain carries TRBV10-3 and TRBJ2-5; D remains ambiguous. The J call may be mistaken, given a closer DNA end match to TRBJ2-7. The receptor was derived from a woman between 18 and 29 years old in good health. The source material was blood. The DNA of the CDR3 is TGTGCCATCAGCCAGGACTACGAGCAGTACTTC. Its translation: CAISQDYEQYF.